A selection of T cell receptor beta chains follows, all from one sample in a study of cytomegalovirus exposure and HLA in healthy donors. Method: immunoSEQ multiplex PCR; TCRdb's copy keeps in-frame clones and lacks some. The sample holds 130,000 to 150,000 clones, roughly 88% seen once. The sequenced material came from PBMCs. These TCRs come from a woman aged 18 to 35 in good health and CMV-seropositive. The CDR3 runs from the conserved cysteine through the conserved F or W. Fields, in order: clone size, J gene, D gene, V gene, CDR3 protein, CDR3 DNA. The D gene is left open where the match is weak. Clone size, where shown, is once, few, many, or a class for clones that have expanded.

clone size: -; J gene: TRBJ2-2; D gene: TRBD1; V gene: TRBV6-5; CDR3 protein: CASRKGTGYAGELFF; CDR3 DNA: TGTGCCAGTAGAAAGGGGACAGGGTATGCCGGGGAGCTGTTTTTT
clone size: -; J gene: TRBJ1-1; D gene: -; V gene: TRBV27; CDR3 protein: CASSFDTGMNTEAFF; CDR3 DNA: TGTGCCAGCAGTTTCGATACAGGGATGAACACTGAAGCTTTCTTT
clone size: few; J gene: TRBJ1-2; D gene: -; V gene: TRBV29-1; CDR3 protein: CSGNRDGGGYTF; CDR3 DNA: TGCAGCGGGAACAGAGATGGAGGTGGCTACACCTTC
clone size: once; J gene: TRBJ2-7; D gene: TRBD1; V gene: TRBV20-1; CDR3 protein: CSARERTGISF; CDR3 DNA: TGCAGTGCTAGAGAGCGGACAGGGATAAGCTTC
clone size: -; J gene: TRBJ1-2; D gene: -; V gene: TRBV28; CDR3 protein: CASSTMGGGGYGYTF; CDR3 DNA: TGTGCCAGCAGTACCATGGGAGGGGGTGGCTATGGCTACACCTTC
clone size: -; J gene: TRBJ2-2; D gene: TRBD2; V gene: TRBV6-1; CDR3 protein: CASRTSGSSGGELFF; CDR3 DNA: TGTGCCAGCAGGACTAGCGGGAGTTCGGGCGGGGAGCTGTTTTTT
clone size: -; J gene: TRBJ2-2; D gene: TRBD1; V gene: TRBV18; CDR3 protein: CASSPQGQGSTGELFF; CDR3 DNA: TGTGCCAGCTCACCTCAGGGACAGGGGAGCACCGGGGAGCTGTTTTTT
clone size: -; J gene: TRBJ1-5; D gene: -; V gene: TRBV5-1; CDR3 protein: CASSLGQVSGYSNQPQHF; CDR3 DNA: TGCGCCAGCAGCTTGGGGCAGGTATCTGGGTATAGCAATCAGCCCCAGCATTTT
clone size: -; J gene: TRBJ2-1; D gene: TRBD2; V gene: TRBV5-1; CDR3 protein: CASSQRGPYNEQFF; CDR3 DNA: TGCGCCAGCAGCCAGCGGGGGCCGTACAATGAGCAGTTCTTC
clone size: once; J gene: TRBJ2-7; D gene: -; V gene: TRBV6-5; CDR3 protein: CASSYNTGNSEQYF; CDR3 DNA: TGTGCCAGCAGTTACAATACAGGGAACTCCGAGCAGTACTTC
clone size: once; J gene: TRBJ2-1; D gene: -; V gene: TRBV5-1; CDR3 protein: CASSSPGEQFF; CDR3 DNA: TGCGCCAGCAGCTCCCCCGGGGAGCAGTTCTTC
clone size: -; J gene: TRBJ1-5; D gene: -; V gene: TRBV5-6; CDR3 protein: CASSPGIVSNQPQHF; CDR3 DNA: TGTGCCAGCAGCCCAGGGATCGTCAGCAATCAGCCCCAGCATTTT
clone size: -; J gene: TRBJ1-3; D gene: -; V gene: TRBV19; CDR3 protein: CASSKGRGNTIYF; CDR3 DNA: TGTGCCAGTAGCAAGGGGCGAGGAAACACCATATATTTT
clone size: -; J gene: TRBJ2-7; D gene: TRBD2; V gene: TRBV7-2; CDR3 protein: CASSQSGGAFYEQYF; CDR3 DNA: TGTGCCAGCAGCCAAAGCGGGGGGGCCTTCTACGAGCAGTACTTC
clone size: -; J gene: TRBJ2-6; D gene: -; V gene: TRBV6-5; CDR3 protein: CASSWGRPGANVLTF; CDR3 DNA: TGTGCCAGCAGCTGGGGCCGTCCTGGGGCCAACGTCCTGACTTTC
clone size: -; J gene: TRBJ2-2; D gene: TRBD1; V gene: TRBV6-1; CDR3 protein: CASSPLQGAIGELFF; CDR3 DNA: TGTGCCAGCAGTCCCCTACAGGGGGCGATTGGGGAGCTGTTTTTT
clone size: -; J gene: TRBJ2-7; D gene: TRBD2; V gene: TRBV5-1; CDR3 protein: CASPGAGFSGRSYEQYF; CDR3 DNA: TGCGCCAGCCCGGGGGCGGGTTTTAGCGGGAGATCCTACGAGCAGTACTTC
clone size: -; J gene: TRBJ2-7; D gene: -; V gene: TRBV5-6; CDR3 protein: CASSPDTSYEQYF; CDR3 DNA: TGTGCCAGCAGCCCCGACACCTCCTACGAGCAGTACTTC
clone size: once; J gene: TRBJ1-4; D gene: -; V gene: TRBV7-9; CDR3 protein: CASSAREGVGSEKLFF; CDR3 DNA: TGTGCCAGCAGCGCCCGAGAGGGGGTAGGGAGTGAAAAACTGTTTTTT
clone size: -; J gene: TRBJ1-6; D gene: -; V gene: TRBV18; CDR3 protein: CASSPRPRLSNSPLHF; CDR3 DNA: TGTGCCAGCTCACCTCGACCGCGGTTAAGTAATTCACCCCTCCACTTT
clone size: -; J gene: TRBJ1-2; D gene: -; V gene: TRBV19; CDR3 protein: CATSRGRENFNYGYTF; CDR3 DNA: TGTGCCACCAGTAGGGGCAGGGAAAATTTTAACTATGGCTACACCTTC
clone size: -; J gene: TRBJ2-1; D gene: TRBD2; V gene: TRBV29-1; CDR3 protein: CSVAGRRLSYNEQFF; CDR3 DNA: TGCAGCGTCGCCGGGAGGCGCCTCTCCTACAATGAGCAGTTCTTC
clone size: -; J gene: TRBJ2-1; D gene: TRBD2; V gene: TRBV29-1; CDR3 protein: CSVESQTSGRWEEQFF; CDR3 DNA: TGCAGCGTGGAGAGCCAGACTAGCGGGAGGTGGGAAGAGCAGTTCTTC
clone size: -; J gene: TRBJ1-6; D gene: TRBD1; V gene: TRBV19; CDR3 protein: CASRGNKLTGDSSPLHF; CDR3 DNA: TGTGCCAGTAGAGGAAATAAGCTCACAGGGGACAGTTCACCCCTCCACTTT
clone size: -; J gene: TRBJ1-1; D gene: -; V gene: TRBV30; CDR3 protein: CAWSTGLTTSSWGNTEAFF; CDR3 DNA: TGTGCCTGGAGTACGGGATTGACCACAAGCTCCTGGGGGAACACTGAAGCTTTCTTT
clone size: once; J gene: TRBJ1-2; D gene: TRBD1; V gene: TRBV28; CDR3 protein: CAIGVGGGGYTF; CDR3 DNA: TGTGCCATCGGAGTAGGGGGCGGTGGCTACACCTTC
clone size: once; J gene: TRBJ1-2; D gene: TRBD1; V gene: TRBV27; CDR3 protein: CASSFFPGTGAIPHYGYTF; CDR3 DNA: TGTGCCAGCAGTTTCTTTCCGGGGACAGGGGCAATCCCCCACTATGGCTACACCTTC
clone size: -; J gene: TRBJ2-7; D gene: -; V gene: TRBV6-1; CDR3 protein: CASSNFYEQYF; CDR3 DNA: TGTGCCAGCTCTAATTTTTACGAGCAGTACTTC
clone size: -; J gene: TRBJ2-5; D gene: TRBD2; V gene: TRBV9; CDR3 protein: CASSSGGGGGQETQYF; CDR3 DNA: TGTGCCAGCAGCTCTGGAGGCGGGGGGGGTCAAGAGACCCAGTACTTC
clone size: -; J gene: TRBJ1-1; D gene: -; V gene: TRBV6-5; CDR3 protein: CASSSAGLNTEAFF; CDR3 DNA: TGTGCCAGCAGTTCCGCGGGACTGAACACTGAAGCTTTCTTT
clone size: -; J gene: TRBJ1-5; D gene: TRBD1; V gene: TRBV7-9; CDR3 protein: CASSPGQGSNDQPQHF; CDR3 DNA: TGTGCCAGCAGCCCCGGACAGGGGTCGAACGATCAGCCCCAGCATTTT
clone size: -; J gene: TRBJ1-4; D gene: -; V gene: TRBV2; CDR3 protein: CASSGGKLFF; CDR3 DNA: TGTGCCAGCAGCGGAGGAAAACTGTTTTTT
clone size: -; J gene: TRBJ1-5; D gene: TRBD1; V gene: TRBV30; CDR3 protein: CAWSVADRDTQPQHF; CDR3 DNA: TGTGCCTGGAGTGTCGCGGACAGGGACACTCAGCCCCAGCATTTT
clone size: -; J gene: TRBJ1-2; D gene: -; V gene: TRBV27; CDR3 protein: CASSTGRDSDYTF; CDR3 DNA: TGTGCCAGCAGTACCGGCAGGGACTCTGACTACACCTTC
clone size: -; J gene: TRBJ1-1; D gene: -; V gene: TRBV7-6; CDR3 protein: CASSLEAGLGTEAFF; CDR3 DNA: TGTGCCAGCAGCTTAGAAGCAGGGTTAGGCACTGAAGCTTTCTTT
clone size: -; J gene: TRBJ2-5; D gene: TRBD2; V gene: TRBV7-3; CDR3 protein: CASSLGLAVFKETQYF; CDR3 DNA: TGTGCCAGCAGCTTGGGACTAGCGGTCTTTAAAGAGACCCAGTACTTC
clone size: -; J gene: TRBJ1-5; D gene: -; V gene: TRBV13; CDR3 protein: CASSLSGTNQPQHF; CDR3 DNA: TGTGCCAGCAGCTTGTCCGGGACAAACCAGCCCCAGCATTTT
clone size: once; J gene: TRBJ2-5; D gene: TRBD1; V gene: TRBV5-1; CDR3 protein: CASSYSGTEQETQYF; CDR3 DNA: TGCGCCAGCAGCTACTCCGGGACAGAGCAAGAGACCCAGTACTTC
clone size: -; J gene: TRBJ2-1; D gene: TRBD1; V gene: TRBV27; CDR3 protein: CASTQDRGFGEQFF; CDR3 DNA: TGTGCCAGCACCCAGGACAGGGGGTTCGGTGAGCAGTTCTTC
clone size: -; J gene: TRBJ1-6; D gene: -; V gene: TRBV7-9; CDR3 protein: CASSLPGHINSPLHF; CDR3 DNA: TGTGCCAGCAGCCTACCGGGACATATTAATTCACCCCTCCACTTT
clone size: -; J gene: TRBJ1-1; D gene: -; V gene: TRBV18; CDR3 protein: CASSPNQQLLNTEAFF; CDR3 DNA: TGTGCCAGCTCACCGAACCAACAGCTCTTGAACACTGAAGCTTTCTTT